This record concerns one T cell receptor beta chain sequence. Its target is unknown. A multiplex PCR was run with 60 Vbeta primers and 13 Jbeta primers. Per the authors' pipeline: In a later analysis, around 10 million of some 80 million unique beta chains occurred in at least two donors. Produced via immunoSEQ multiplex PCR; TCRdb's table is partial and in-frame only. Clonal size and the V and J genes are those of that table, whereas D and trimming came from the DNA. This table holds about 140,000 clones, nearly 80% found once. The CDR3 is 14 amino acids. V lost 1 base and J lost 0, with 7 bases in between. Per the germline V gene, CDR1 is SGHDN and CDR2 is FVKESK. These data originate in a study of cytomegalovirus exposure and HLA in healthy donors. Study results and caveats: Analysis was carried out at a later point, and it linked a missense DCLRE1C variant to TCR beta V- and J-gene trimming. Immune exposure was documented only through CMV serostatus.

The sample comprised PBMCs. This clonotype was obtained from a woman in her 40s in good health and CMV-seronegative. The V call is TRBV14, the J call TRBJ2-7; possible D gene TRBD2, 5 bases. CDR3 sequence: CASSQGTASYEQYF. The CDR3 DNA follows: TGTGCCAGCAGCCAAGGGACTGCCTCCTACGAGCAGTACTTC.